The clone carrying this T cell receptor (beta chain) has ten or more counts. The sample is drawn from a study of T-cell reconstitution after alpha-beta-depleted transplantation in children. A TCRbeta library incorporating unique molecular identifiers was prepared. TCRdb passed the PCR reads through MiXCR, listing each CDR3 protein once. Of some 240,000 distinct CDR3 sequences in the sample, more than 7.5% were seen once. V shed 1 base and J shed 7 bases, with 13 bases lying between them. Germline loops: CDR1 LNHNV, CDR2 YYDKDF (reference sequence). CDR3 length equals 14 residues. The chain couples TRBV15 to TRBJ1-2; maybe TRBD1 (5 bases). The receptor's source is a human donor who donated a stem cell graft to a child with SCID. Sequenced here: PBMCs from the stem cell graft donor, sampled from the stem cell graft. The CDR3 is CATSRGDFGGGYTF. The CDR3 coding sequence is TGTGCCACCAGCAGAGGGGACTTCGGAGGTGGCTACACCTTC.